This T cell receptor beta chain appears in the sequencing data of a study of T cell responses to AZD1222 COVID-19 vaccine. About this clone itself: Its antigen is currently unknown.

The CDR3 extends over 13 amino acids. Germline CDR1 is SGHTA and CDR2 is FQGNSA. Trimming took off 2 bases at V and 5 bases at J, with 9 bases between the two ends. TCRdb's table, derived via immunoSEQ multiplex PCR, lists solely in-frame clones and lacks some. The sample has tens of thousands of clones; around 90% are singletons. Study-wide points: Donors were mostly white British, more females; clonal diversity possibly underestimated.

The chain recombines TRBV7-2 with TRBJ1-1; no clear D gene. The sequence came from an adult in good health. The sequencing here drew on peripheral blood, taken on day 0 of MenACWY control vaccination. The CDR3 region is CASSLSPRTEAFF. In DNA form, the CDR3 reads TGTGCCAGCAGCTTATCCCCGAGGACTGAAGCTTTCTTT.